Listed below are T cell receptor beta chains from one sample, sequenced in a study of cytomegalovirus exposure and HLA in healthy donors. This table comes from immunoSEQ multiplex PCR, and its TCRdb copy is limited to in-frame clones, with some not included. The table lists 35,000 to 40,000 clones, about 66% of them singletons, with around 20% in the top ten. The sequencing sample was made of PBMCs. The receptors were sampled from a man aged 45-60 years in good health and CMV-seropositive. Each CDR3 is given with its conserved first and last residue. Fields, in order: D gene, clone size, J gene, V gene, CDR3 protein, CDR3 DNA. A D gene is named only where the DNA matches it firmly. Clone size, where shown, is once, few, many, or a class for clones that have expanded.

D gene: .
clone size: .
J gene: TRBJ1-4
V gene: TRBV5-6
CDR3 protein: CASSLYTGTGDEKLFF
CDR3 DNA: TGTGCCAGCAGCTTGTATACGGGGACGGGGGATGAAAAACTGTTTTTT

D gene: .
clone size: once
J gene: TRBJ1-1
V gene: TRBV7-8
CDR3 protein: CASSFLVPRQSTEAFF
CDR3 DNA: TGTGCCAGCAGCTTTCTCGTCCCCCGACAGAGCACTGAAGCTTTCTTT

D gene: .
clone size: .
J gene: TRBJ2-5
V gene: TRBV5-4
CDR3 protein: CASSVQETQYF
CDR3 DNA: TGTGCCAGCAGCGTACAAGAGACCCAGTACTTC

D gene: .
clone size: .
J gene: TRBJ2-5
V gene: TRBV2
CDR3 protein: CASKQGETQYF
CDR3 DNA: TGTGCCAGCAAACAGGGAGAGACCCAGTACTTC

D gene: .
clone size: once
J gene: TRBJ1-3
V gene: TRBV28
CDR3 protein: CASSTQGVGNTIYF
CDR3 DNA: TGTGCCAGCAGTACGCAAGGGGTTGGAAACACCATATATTTT

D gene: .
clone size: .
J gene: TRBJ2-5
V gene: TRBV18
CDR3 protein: CASSPPNLQETQYF
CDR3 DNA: TGTGCCAGCTCACCACCGAACTTACAAGAGACCCAGTACTTC

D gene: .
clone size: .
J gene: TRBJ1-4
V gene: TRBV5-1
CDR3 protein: CASSLGYNEKLFF
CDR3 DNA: TGCGCCAGCAGCTTGGGTTATAATGAAAAACTGTTTTTT

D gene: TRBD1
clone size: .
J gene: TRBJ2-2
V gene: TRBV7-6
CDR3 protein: CASSSRTGQGHRGSSGELFF
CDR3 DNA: TGTGCCAGCAGCTCTAGAACGGGACAGGGCCACCGGGGGTCCTCCGGGGAGCTGTTTTTT

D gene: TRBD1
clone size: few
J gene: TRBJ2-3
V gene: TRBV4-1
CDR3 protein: CASSHQQGDTQYF
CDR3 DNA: TGCGCCAGCAGCCACCAACAGGGGGATACGCAGTATTTT

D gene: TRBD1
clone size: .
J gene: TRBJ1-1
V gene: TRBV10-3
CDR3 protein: CAISESRDRGMYGTEAFF
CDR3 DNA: TGTGCCATCAGTGAGTCTAGGGACAGGGGAATGTATGGCACTGAAGCTTTCTTT

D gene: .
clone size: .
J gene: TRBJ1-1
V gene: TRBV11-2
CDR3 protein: CASSLDQRPNTEAFF
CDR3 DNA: TGTGCCAGCAGCTTAGATCAGCGCCCGAACACTGAAGCTTTCTTT

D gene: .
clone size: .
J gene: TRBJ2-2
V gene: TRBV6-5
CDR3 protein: CASSQRENTGELFF
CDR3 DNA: TGTGCCAGCAGTCAACGAGAAAACACCGGGGAGCTGTTTTTT

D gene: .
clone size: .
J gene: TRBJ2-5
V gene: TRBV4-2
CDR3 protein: CASSQDPLGLQETQYF
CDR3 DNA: TGTGCCAGCAGCCAAGACCCATTGGGGCTCCAAGAGACCCAGTACTTC

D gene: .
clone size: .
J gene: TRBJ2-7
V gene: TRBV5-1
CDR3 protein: CASSLQDSYEQYF
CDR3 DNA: TGCGCCAGCAGCCTACAGGACTCCTACGAGCAGTACTTC

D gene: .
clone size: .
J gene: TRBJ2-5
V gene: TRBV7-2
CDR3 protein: CASTLGRGTQYF
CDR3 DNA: TGTGCCAGCACCTTGGGGCGGGGTACCCAGTACTTC

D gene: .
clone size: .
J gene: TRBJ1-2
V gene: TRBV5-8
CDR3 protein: CASSLVGVDYGYTF
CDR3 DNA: TGTGCCAGCAGCTTGGTAGGGGTGGACTATGGCTACACCTTC

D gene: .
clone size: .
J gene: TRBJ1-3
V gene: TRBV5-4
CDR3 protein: CASSLDPGGNTIYF
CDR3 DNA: TGTGCCAGCAGCCTGGACCCGGGAGGAAACACCATATATTTT

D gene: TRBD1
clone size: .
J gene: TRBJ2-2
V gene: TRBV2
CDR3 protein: CASKENRGRGNTGELFF
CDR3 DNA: TGTGCCAGCAAGGAGAACAGGGGCAGGGGGAACACCGGGGAGCTGTTTTTT

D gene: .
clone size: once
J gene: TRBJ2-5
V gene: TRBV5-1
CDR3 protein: CASSWGQGGKETQYF
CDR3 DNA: TGCGCCAGCAGCTGGGGCCAGGGGGGAAAAGAGACCCAGTACTTC

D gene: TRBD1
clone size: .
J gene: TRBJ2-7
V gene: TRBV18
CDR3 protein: CASSYDRDRNYEQYF
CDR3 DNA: TGTGCCAGCTCGTACGACCGGGACAGGAATTACGAGCAGTACTTC

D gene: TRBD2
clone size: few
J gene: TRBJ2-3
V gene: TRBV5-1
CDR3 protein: CASSLNPRGGSTDTQYF
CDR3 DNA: TGCGCCAGCAGCTTAAACCCACGGGGAGGGAGCACAGATACGCAGTATTTT

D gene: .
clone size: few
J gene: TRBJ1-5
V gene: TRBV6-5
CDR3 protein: CASSPTGLQPQHF
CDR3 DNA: TGTGCCAGCAGCCCCACAGGGCTTCAGCCCCAGCATTTT

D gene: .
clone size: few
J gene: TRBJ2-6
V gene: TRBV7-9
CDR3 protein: CASSLAGGPGANVLTF
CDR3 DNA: TGTGCCAGCAGCTTAGCCGGAGGGCCTGGGGCCAACGTCCTGACTTTC

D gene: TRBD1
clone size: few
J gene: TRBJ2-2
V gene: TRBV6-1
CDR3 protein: CASIRGPDTGELFF
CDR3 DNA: TGTGCCAGCATAAGGGGGCCGGACACCGGGGAGCTGTTTTTT

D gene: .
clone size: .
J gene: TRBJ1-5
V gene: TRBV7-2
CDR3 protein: CASSFTDNQPQHF
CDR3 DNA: TGTGCCAGCAGCTTTACAGACAATCAGCCCCAGCATTTT

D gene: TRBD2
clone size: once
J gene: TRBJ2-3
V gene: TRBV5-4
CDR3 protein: CASQLAGYDTQYF
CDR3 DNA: TGTGCCAGCCAACTAGCGGGTTACGATACGCAGTATTTT

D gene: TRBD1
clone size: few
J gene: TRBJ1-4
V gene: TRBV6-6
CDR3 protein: CATQGQPEKLFF
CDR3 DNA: TGTGCCACTCAGGGACAGCCTGAAAAACTGTTTTTT

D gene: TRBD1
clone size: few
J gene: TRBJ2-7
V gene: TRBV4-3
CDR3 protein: CASSDTGASGLGQYF
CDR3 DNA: TGCGCCAGCAGCGACACAGGGGCCTCCGGTCTCGGGCAGTACTTC

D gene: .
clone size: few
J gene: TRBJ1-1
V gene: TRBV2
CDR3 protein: CASRRMALNTEAFF
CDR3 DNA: TGTGCCAGCAGGAGGATGGCCCTGAATACTGAAGCTTTCTTT

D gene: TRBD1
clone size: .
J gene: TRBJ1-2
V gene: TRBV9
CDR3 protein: CASSVGQGGSYGYTF
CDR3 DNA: TGTGCCAGCAGCGTGGGACAGGGGGGCAGCTATGGCTACACCTTC

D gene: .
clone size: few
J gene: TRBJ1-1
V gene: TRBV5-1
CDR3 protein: CASSLGRDTEAFF
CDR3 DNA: TGCGCCAGCAGCTTGGGGCGGGACACTGAAGCTTTCTTT

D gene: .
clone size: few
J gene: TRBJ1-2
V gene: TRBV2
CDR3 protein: CASSEATGRYGYTF
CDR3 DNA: TGTGCCAGCAGTGAAGCTACAGGGCGGTATGGCTACACCTTC

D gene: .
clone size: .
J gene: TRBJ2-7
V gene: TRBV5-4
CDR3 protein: CASSLEQYF
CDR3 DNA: TGTGCCAGCAGCCTTGAGCAGTACTTC

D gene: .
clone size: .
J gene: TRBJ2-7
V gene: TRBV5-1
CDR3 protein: CASSSGLLSYEQYF
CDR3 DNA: TGCGCCAGCAGCTCGGGACTGCTTTCCTACGAGCAGTACTTC

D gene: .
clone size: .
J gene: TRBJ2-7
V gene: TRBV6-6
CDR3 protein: CASGGQGIYEQYF
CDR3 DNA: TGTGCCTCCGGGGGGCAGGGGATCTACGAGCAGTACTTC

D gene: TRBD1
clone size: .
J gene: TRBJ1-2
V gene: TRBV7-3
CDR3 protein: CASSFTGAEGYTF
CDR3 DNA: TGTGCCAGCAGCTTCACAGGGGCAGAAGGCTACACCTTC

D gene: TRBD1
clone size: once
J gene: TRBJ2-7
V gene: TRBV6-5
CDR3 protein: CASSYRAGGSYEQYF
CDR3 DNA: TGTGCCAGCAGTTACCGGGCAGGGGGCTCCTACGAGCAGTACTTC

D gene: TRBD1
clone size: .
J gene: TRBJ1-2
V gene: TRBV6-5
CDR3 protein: CASRGQGNGYTF
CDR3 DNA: TGTGCCAGCAGAGGACAGGGTAATGGCTACACCTTC

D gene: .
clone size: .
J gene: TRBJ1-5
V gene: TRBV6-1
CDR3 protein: CASSEYVITPRNFRQNQPQHF
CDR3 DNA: TGTGCCAGCAGTGAATACGTCATAACCCCCCGAAACTTCAGACAGAATCAGCCCCAGCATTTT

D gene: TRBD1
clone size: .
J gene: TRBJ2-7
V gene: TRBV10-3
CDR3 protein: CAISLRQGAVEQYF
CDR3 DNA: TGTGCCATCAGTCTCAGACAGGGGGCAGTCGAGCAGTACTTC

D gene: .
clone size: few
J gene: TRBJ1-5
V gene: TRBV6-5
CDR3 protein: CASSTTGILDQPQHF
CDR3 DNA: TGTGCCAGCAGTACCACAGGGATTTTAGATCAGCCCCAGCATTTT

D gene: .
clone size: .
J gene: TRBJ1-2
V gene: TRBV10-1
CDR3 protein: CASSERGSNYGYTF
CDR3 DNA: TGCGCCAGCAGTGAGAGGGGATCTAACTATGGCTACACCTTC

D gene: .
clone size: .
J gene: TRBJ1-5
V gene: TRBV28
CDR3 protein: CASSISNQPQHF
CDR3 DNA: TGTGCCAGCAGTATCAGTAATCAGCCCCAGCATTTT

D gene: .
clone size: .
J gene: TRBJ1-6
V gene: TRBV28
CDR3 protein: CASSRLGALHF
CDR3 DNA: TGTGCCAGCAGTCGGCTAGGGGCCCTCCACTTT

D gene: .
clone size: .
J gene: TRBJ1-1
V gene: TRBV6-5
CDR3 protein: CASSYIHLRDTEAFF
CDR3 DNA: TGTGCCAGCAGTTACATCCACTTGCGAGACACTGAAGCTTTCTTT

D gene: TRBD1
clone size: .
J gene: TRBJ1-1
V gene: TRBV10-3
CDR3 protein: CAISATGSNTEAFF
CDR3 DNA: TGTGCCATCAGCGCGACAGGGTCGAACACTGAAGCTTTCTTT

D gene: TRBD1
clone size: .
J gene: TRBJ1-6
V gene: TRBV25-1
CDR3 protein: CASSGPGQGDSPLHF
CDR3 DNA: TGTGCCAGCAGTGGACCGGGACAGGGTGATTCACCCCTCCACTTT

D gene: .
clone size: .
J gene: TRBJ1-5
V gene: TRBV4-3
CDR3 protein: CASSQDRGQPQHF
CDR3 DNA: TGCGCCAGCAGCCAAGACAGGGGTCAGCCCCAGCATTTT

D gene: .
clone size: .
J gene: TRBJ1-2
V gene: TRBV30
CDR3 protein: CAWSVQGYGYTF
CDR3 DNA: TGTGCCTGGAGTGTACAGGGTTATGGCTACACCTTC

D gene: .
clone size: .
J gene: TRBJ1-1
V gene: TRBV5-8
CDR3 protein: CASSFRTAKNTEAFF
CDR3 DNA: TGTGCCAGCAGCTTCCGCACAGCAAAGAACACTGAAGCTTTCTTT

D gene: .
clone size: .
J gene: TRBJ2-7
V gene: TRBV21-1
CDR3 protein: CASSKVLYRGTYEQYF
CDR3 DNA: TGTGCCAGCAGCAAAGTTCTGTACAGGGGTACCTACGAGCAGTACTTC

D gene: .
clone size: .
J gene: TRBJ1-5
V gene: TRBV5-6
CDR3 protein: CASTSGGQPQHF
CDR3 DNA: TGTGCCAGCACCTCGGGGGGCCAGCCCCAGCATTTT

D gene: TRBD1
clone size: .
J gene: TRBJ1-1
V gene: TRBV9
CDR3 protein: CASSVTGARVDTEAFF
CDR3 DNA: TGTGCCAGCAGCGTAACAGGGGCGCGGGTTGACACTGAAGCTTTCTTT

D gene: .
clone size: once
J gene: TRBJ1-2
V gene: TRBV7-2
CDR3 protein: CASSSPPGNYGYTF
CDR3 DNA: TGTGCCAGCAGCTCCCCCCCAGGAAACTATGGCTACACCTTC

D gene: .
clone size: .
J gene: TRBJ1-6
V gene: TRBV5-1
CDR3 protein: CASSLFSDGSYSPLHF
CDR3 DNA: TGCGCCAGCAGCTTGTTTTCAGACGGTAGCTATTCACCCCTCCACTTT

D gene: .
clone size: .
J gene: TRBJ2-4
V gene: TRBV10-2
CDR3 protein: CASSERGLAKNIQYF
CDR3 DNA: TGCGCCAGCAGTGAGAGGGGTTTAGCCAAAAACATTCAGTACTTC

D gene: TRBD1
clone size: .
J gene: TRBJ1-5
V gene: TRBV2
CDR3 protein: CASSPQGQPQHF
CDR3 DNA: TGTGCCAGCAGTCCACAGGGGCAGCCCCAGCATTTT

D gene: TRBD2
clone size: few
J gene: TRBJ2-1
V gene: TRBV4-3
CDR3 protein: CASSQALAGINEQFF
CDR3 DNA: TGCGCCAGCAGCCAAGCCCTAGCGGGGATCAATGAGCAGTTCTTC

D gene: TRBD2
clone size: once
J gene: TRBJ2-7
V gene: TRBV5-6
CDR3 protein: CASSPTSGYEQYF
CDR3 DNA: TGTGCCAGCAGCCCGACTAGCGGGTACGAGCAGTACTTC